This T cell receptor (beta chain) was captured in a study of blood T cell repertoires in COVID-19. Study at large: There were acute and convalescent COVID-19 samples, and they came from the United States, Italy and Spain. Sources were T cells, B-cell-depleted T cells, or PBMCs; the material itself was cDNA or gDNA.

The ends lost 4 bases at V and 5 bases at J; junction bases unmatched: 4. Germline lookup yields CDR1 SNHLY and CDR2 FYNNEI. The CDR3 extends over 14 amino acids. The authors' processing: Amplification of reference gene primers provided the estimated nucleated cell counts. TCRdb keeps only in-frame clones here, not all; method: immunoSEQ multiplex PCR. For V, J and clone size, that table is used; D and trimming come from the DNA. The data contain roughly 200,000 clones, 70% to 90% of them seen just once; the ten biggest clones take up approximately 5.6%. This TCR was recovered from a man aged 35-49 years with active or convalescent COVID-19. Sequenced material: peripheral blood. The rearrangement links TRBV2 to TRBJ2-3; 9 nucleotides line up with TRBD2. For the CDR3, the DNA is TGTGCCAGCAGTGGGCGGGGGGGAATAGATACGCAGTATTTT. Protein product: CASSGRGGIDTQYF.